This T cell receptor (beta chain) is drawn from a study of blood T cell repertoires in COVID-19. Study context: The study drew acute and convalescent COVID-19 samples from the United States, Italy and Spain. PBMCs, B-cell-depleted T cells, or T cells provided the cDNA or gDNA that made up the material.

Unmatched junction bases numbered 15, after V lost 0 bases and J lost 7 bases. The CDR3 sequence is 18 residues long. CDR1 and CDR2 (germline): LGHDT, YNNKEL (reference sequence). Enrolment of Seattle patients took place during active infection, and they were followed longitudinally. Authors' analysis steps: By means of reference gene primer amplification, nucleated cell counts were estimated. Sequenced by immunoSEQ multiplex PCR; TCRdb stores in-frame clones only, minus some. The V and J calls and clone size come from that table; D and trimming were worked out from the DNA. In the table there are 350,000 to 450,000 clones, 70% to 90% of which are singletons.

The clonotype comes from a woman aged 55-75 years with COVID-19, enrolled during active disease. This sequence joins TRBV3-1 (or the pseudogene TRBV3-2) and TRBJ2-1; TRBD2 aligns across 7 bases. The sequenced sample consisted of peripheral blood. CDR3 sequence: CASSQDLAGGGDLNEQFF. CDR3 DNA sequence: TGTGCCAGCAGCCAAGATCTGGCGGGTGGGGGGGATTTAAATGAGCAGTTCTTC.